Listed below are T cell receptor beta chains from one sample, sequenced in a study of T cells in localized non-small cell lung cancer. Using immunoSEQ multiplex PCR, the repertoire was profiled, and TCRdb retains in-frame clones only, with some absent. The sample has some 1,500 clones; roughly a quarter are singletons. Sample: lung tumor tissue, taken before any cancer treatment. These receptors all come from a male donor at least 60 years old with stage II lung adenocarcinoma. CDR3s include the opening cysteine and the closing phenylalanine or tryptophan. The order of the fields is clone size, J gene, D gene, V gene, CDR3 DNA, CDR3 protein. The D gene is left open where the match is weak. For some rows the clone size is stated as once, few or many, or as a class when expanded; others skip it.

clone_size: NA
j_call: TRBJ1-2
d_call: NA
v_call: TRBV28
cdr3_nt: TGTGCCAGCAGTTTTGGGGGATCCAGTGGCTACACCTTC
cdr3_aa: CASSFGGSSGYTF

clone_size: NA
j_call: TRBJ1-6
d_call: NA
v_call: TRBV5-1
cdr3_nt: TGCGCCAGCAGCTTGGTGGGGCAGAGGAATAATTCACCCCTCCACTTT
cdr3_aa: CASSLVGQRNNSPLHF

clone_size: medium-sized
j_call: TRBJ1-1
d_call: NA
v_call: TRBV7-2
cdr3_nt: TGTGCCAGCAGCGAAGCAGGGAACACTGAAGCTTTCTTT
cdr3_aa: CASSEAGNTEAFF

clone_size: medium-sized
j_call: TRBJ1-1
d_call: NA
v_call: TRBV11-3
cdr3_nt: TGTGCCAGCACCACGACGGGGGGGTTGAACACTGAAGCTTTCTTT
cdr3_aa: CASTTTGGLNTEAFF

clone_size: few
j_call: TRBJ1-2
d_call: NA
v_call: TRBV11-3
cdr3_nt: TGTGCCAGCAGCATAACCGGGACCCACACCGCAGGTGGCTACACCTTC
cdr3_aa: CASSITGTHTAGGYTF

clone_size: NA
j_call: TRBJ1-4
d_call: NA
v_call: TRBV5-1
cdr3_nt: TGCGCCAGCAGCTCAGACCGGGGGAAGAGTAATGAAAAACTGTTTTTT
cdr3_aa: CASSSDRGKSNEKLFF

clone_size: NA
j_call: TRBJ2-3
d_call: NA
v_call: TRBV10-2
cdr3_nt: TGCGCCAGCAGTTTGTTCGACCGGGCGGCAGATACGCAGTATTTT
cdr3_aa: CASSLFDRAADTQYF

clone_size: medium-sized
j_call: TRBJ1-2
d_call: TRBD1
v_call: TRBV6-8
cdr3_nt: TGTGCCAGCAGGCACCTCCGGACAGGGATTAACTATGGCTACACCTTC
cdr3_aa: CASRHLRTGINYGYTF

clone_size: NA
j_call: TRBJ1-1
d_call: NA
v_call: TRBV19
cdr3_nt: TGTGCCAGTAGTATAGGGCTGGGTGAAGCTTTCTTT
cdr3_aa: CASSIGLGEAFF

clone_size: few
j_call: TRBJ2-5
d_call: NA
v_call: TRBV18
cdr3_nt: TGTGCCAGCTCACCACTTGGCCGGGGAGAGACCCAGTACTTC
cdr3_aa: CASSPLGRGETQYF

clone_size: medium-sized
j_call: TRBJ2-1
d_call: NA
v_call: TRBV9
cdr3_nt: TGTGCCAGCAGCCCAATCAGCTACAATGAGCAGTTCTTC
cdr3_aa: CASSPISYNEQFF

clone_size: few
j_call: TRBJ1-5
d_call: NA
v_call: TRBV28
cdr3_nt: TGTGCCAGCAGGAGTAGGGGTAGTTGGCAGCCCCAGCATTTT
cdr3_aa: CASRSRGSWQPQHF

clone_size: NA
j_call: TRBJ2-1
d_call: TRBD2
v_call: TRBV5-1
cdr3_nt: TGCGCCAGCAGCTTGGATGTGGCTAGCGGTACCTACAATGAGCAGTTCTTC
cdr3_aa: CASSLDVASGTYNEQFF

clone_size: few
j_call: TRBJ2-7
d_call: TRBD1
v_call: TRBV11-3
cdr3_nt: TGTGCCAGCAGCTCCGGGACAGGGCCCTACGAGCAGTACTTC
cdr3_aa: CASSSGTGPYEQYF

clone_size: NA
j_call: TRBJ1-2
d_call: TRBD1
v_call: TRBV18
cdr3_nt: TGTGCCAGCTCACCACGGGACAGCTCTAACTATGGCTACACCTTC
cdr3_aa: CASSPRDSSNYGYTF

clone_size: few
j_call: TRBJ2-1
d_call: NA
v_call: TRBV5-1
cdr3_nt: TGCGCCAGCAGTTTCGACAGGTACTACAATGAGCAGTTCTTC
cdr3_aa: CASSFDRYYNEQFF

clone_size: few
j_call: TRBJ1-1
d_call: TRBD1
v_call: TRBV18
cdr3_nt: TGTGCCAGCTCACCAGACAGGGGGCGGACTGAAGCTTTCTTT
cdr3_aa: CASSPDRGRTEAFF

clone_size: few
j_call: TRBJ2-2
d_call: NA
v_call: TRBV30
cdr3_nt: TGTGCCTGGAGTGTAGGTCATTTTGATGGCGGGGAGCTGTTTTTT
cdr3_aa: CAWSVGHFDGGELFF

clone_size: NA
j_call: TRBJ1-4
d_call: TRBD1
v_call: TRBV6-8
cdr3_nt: TGTGCCAGCAGGTCCGGGACAGGGGATGAAAAACTGTTTTTT
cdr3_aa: CASRSGTGDEKLFF

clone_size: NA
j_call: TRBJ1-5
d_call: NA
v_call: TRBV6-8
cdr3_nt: TGTGCCAGCAGCGCCAGCAATCAGCCCCAGCATTTT
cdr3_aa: CASSASNQPQHF

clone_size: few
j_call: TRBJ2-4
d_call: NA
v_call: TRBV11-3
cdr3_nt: TGTGCCAGCAGCTTGGGAGGATCCAAAAACATTCAGTACTTC
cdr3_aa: CASSLGGSKNIQYF

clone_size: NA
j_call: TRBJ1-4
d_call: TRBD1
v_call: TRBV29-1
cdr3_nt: TGCAGCGTCCTGACAGGGCAGGGGATCAATGGTGAAAAACTGTTTTTT
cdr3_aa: CSVLTGQGINGEKLFF

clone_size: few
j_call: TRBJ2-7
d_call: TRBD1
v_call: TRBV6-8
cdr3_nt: TGTGCCAGCAGGGAGACAGGGGGCTGGTACGAGCAGTACTTC
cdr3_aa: CASRETGGWYEQYF

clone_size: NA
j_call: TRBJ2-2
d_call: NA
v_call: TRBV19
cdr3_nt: TGTGCCAGTACATTAGGACAGACAAACACCGGGGAGCTGTTTTTT
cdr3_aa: CASTLGQTNTGELFF

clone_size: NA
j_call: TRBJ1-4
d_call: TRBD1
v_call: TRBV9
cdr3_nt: TGTGCCAGTACAGGGGAAACTAATGAAAAACTGTTTTTT
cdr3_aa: CASTGETNEKLFF

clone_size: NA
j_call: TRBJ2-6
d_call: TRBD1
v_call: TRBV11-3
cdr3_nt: TGTGCCAGCAGCTACGGGACAGGGTTAGCTGGGGCCAACGTCCTGACTTTC
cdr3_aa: CASSYGTGLAGANVLTF

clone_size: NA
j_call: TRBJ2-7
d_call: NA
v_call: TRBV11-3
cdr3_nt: TGTGCCAGCAGCTTAGTCGGCAGGGTAGCCGAGCAGTACTTC
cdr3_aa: CASSLVGRVAEQYF

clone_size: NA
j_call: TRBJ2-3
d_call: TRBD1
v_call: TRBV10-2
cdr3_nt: TGCGCCAGCAGTGACCTCGGGACAGGGGGTTCCTATACGCAGTATTTT
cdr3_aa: CASSDLGTGGSYTQYF

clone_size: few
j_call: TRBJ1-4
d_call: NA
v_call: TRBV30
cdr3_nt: TGTGCCTGGAGGGAGCCAGGTAATGAAAAACTGTTTTTT
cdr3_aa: CAWREPGNEKLFF

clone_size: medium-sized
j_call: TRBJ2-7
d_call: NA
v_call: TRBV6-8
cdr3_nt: TGTGCCAGCAGTTACTCGCGGCAGAGCTACGAGCAGTACTTC
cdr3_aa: CASSYSRQSYEQYF

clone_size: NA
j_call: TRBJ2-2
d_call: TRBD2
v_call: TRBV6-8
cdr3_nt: TGTGCCATCAGAGGATCCCCGGGACTAGGCACCGGGGAGCTGTTTTTT
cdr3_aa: CAIRGSPGLGTGELFF

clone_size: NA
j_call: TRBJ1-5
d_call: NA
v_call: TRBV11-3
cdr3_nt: TGTGCCAGCAGCTTAGAGAGCCAGAGCAATCAGCCCCAGCATTTT
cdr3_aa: CASSLESQSNQPQHF

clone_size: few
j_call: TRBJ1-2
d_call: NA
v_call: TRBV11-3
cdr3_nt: TGTGCCAGCAGCTATGGGAAGGCAGCTATTAACTATGGCTACACCTTC
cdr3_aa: CASSYGKAAINYGYTF

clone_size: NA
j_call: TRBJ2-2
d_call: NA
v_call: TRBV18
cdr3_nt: TGTGCCAGCTCACCACCGACCGGGAACACCGGGGAGCTGTTTTTT
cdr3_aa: CASSPPTGNTGELFF

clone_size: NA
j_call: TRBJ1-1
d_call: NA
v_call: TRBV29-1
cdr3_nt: TGCAGCGCCAAAGGACAGAGGACGAACACTGAAGCTTTCTTT
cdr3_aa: CSAKGQRTNTEAFF

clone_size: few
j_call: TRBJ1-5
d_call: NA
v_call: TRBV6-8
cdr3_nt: TGTGCCAGCAGTTACTCATACCAGGGAATAGTTAGCAATCAGCCCCAGCATTTT
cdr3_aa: CASSYSYQGIVSNQPQHF

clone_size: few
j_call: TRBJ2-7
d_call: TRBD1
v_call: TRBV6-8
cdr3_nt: TGTGCCAGCAGTCACCGCGGGACAGGGGGAACCTACGAGCAGTACTTC
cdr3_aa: CASSHRGTGGTYEQYF

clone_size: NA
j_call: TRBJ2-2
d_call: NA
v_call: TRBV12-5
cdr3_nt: TGTGCTAGTGGTGTGGGGGCCGGGGCCGCCGGGGAGCTGTTTTTT
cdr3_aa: CASGVGAGAAGELFF

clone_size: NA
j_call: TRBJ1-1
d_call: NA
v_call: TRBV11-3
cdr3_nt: TGTGCCAGCAGCTTAAGCCAGGGGTACACTGAAGCTTTCTTT
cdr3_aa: CASSLSQGYTEAFF

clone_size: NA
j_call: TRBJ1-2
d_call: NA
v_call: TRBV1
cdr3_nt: TGCACCAGCAGCCACCCCCCGCGACAAGGGAGACGGGAAGGTGGCTACACCTTC
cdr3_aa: CTSSHPPRQGRREGGYTF

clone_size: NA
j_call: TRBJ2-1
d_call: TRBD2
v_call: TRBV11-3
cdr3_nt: TGTGCCAGCAGCAATGGACTAGCGGGGGGCAATGAGCAGTTCTTC
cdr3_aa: CASSNGLAGGNEQFF

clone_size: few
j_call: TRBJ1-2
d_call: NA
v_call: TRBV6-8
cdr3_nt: TGTGCCAGCAGAATCCCCGACCGGACAGTCTATGGCTACACCTTC
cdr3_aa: CASRIPDRTVYGYTF

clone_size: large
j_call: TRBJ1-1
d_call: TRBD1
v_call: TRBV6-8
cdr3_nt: TGTGCCAGCAGCCTGACAGGGGGTAGACTGAACACTGAAGCTTTCTTT
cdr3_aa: CASSLTGGRLNTEAFF

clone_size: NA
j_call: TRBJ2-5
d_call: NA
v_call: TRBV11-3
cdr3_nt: TGTGCCAGCAGCTCGTCCGTCCCACGGACCCTCCAAGAGACCCAGTACTTC
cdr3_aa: CASSSSVPRTLQETQYF

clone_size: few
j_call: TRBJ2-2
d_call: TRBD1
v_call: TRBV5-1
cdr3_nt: TGCGCCAGCAGCTCATCTCCAACAGGGGGCAACACCGGGGAGCTGTTTTTT
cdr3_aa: CASSSSPTGGNTGELFF

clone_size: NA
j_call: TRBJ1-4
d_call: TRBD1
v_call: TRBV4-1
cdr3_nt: TGCGCCAGCAGGGACACCGGGACAGCAGCAACTAATGAAAAACTGTTTTTT
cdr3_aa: CASRDTGTAATNEKLFF

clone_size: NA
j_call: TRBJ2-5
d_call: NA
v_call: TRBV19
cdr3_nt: TGTGCCAGTAGAAGGAGGGGCGGGTTTGGGTGGCAAGAGACCCAGTACTTC
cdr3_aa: CASRRRGGFGWQETQYF

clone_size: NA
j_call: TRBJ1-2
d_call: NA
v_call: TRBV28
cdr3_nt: TGTGCCAGCAGTTTAACGAGTGACAGCTTCTTCTATGGCTACACCTTC
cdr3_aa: CASSLTSDSFFYGYTF

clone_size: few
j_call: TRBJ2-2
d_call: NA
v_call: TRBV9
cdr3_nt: TGTGCCAGCGGTCAAGCAGGCTCCACCGGGGAGCTGTTTTTT
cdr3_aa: CASGQAGSTGELFF

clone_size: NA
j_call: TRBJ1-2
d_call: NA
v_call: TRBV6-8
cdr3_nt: TGTGCCAGCAGTTACTCAGGGGTCGGCTATGGCTACACCTTC
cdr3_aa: CASSYSGVGYGYTF

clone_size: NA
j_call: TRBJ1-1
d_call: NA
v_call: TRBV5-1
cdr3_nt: TGCGCCAGCAGCCCATTAGTGGGTCACACTGAAGCTTTCTTT
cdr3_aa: CASSPLVGHTEAFF

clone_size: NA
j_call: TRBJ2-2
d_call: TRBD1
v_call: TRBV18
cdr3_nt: TGTGCCAGCTCAACTCCGGGACAGGGGATGTACGGGGAGCTGTTTTTT
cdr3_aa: CASSTPGQGMYGELFF

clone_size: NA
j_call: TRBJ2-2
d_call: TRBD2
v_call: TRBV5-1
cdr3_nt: TGCGCCAGCAGCTGGATAGCGGGGGCGACGACCGGGGAGCTGTTTTTT
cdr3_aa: CASSWIAGATTGELFF

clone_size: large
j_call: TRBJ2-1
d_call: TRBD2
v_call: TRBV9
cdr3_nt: TGTGCCAGCAGTGTTGGAGGACTAGCAACCTACAATGAGCAGTTCTTC
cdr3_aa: CASSVGGLATYNEQFF

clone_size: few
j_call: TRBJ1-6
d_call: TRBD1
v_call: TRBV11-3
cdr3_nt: TGTGCCAGCACTCCTTGGGGTGGGACAGGGGTATCACCCCTCCACTTT
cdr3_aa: CASTPWGGTGVSPLHF